The 24 T cell receptor beta chains below all came from one sample that was sequenced in a study of cytomegalovirus exposure and HLA in healthy donors. PCR was performed using 60 Vbeta and 13 Jbeta primers. Clones were read by immunoSEQ multiplex PCR, and TCRdb kept only the in-frame ones, dropping some. The table includes around 200,000 clones, more than 60% detected once. Sequencing input: PBMCs. These receptors all come from a woman aged 55-75 years in good health and CMV-seropositive.

This chain connects TRBV7-2 to TRBJ2-1; 10 bases align to TRBD2. Looked up from germline, CDR1 is SGHTA and CDR2 is FQGNSA. This CDR3 is built from 14 residues. V dropped 6 bases and J dropped 7; count of bases not matched to a gene: 6. CDR3 sequence (DNA): TGTGCCAGCAGTCTGGCGGGACTAGCGAATGAGCAGTTCTTC. This gives the protein CASSLAGLANEQFF. The full variable domain, its missing parts supplied by reference TRBV7-2 and TRBJ2-1, is GAGVSQSPSNKVTEKGKDVELRCDPISGHTALYWYRQSLGQGLEFLIYFQGNSAPDKSGLPSDRFSAERTGGSVSTLTIQRTQQEDSAVYLCASSLAGLANEQFFGPGTRLTVL.

The chain is built from TRBV7-8 and TRBJ1-4, with 7 bases that match TRBD1. The CDR3 extends over 13 amino acids. The germline gives CDR1 SGHVS, CDR2 FQNEAQ. V lost 4 bases to trimming and J lost 8 bases; unmatched junction nucleotides: 4. The chain's CDR3 is CASSSYRGEKLFF. As DNA, the CDR3 is TGTGCCAGCAGCTCTTACAGGGGCGAAAAACTGTTTTTT.

This clone was detected only a few times. This chain links TRBV9 with TRBJ2-7, with TRBD2 as a possible D gene (5 bases). CDR3 length equals 13 residues. Trimming stripped 3 bases from V and 3 bases from J, with 10 bases between. Germline V gene data show CDR1 as SGDLS and CDR2 as YYNGEE. DNA of the CDR3: TGTGCCAGCAGCGCCCGGGGAGACTACGAGCAGTACTTC. Translation gives CASSARGDYEQYF.

The chain combines TRBV7-3 with TRBJ2-7, with 9 bases fitting TRBD2. V was clipped by 2 bases and J by 6 bases; unmatched bases: 5. The CDR3 is 14 residues long. Per the germline V gene, CDR1 is SGHTA and CDR2 is FQGTGA. The CDR3 sequence is CASSLEGGRGEQYF. DNA of the CDR3: TGTGCCAGCAGCTTAGAGGGCGGGAGGGGCGAGCAGTACTTC.

This clone was seen a single time. The rearrangement joins TRBV28 to TRBJ1-1, with D perhaps matching TRBD1 (5 bases). V lost 2 bases, J lost 4 bases, and 14 bases lay in between. The CDR3 runs 15 residues. Germline loops: CDR1 MDHEN, CDR2 SYDVKM. The CDR3 sequence: CASSLGLRGSTEAFF. The CDR3 region has the DNA TGTGCCAGCAGTTTAGGCCTCCGGGGGTCCACTGAAGCTTTCTTT.

The V call is TRBV6-1, the J call TRBJ1-6, with D tentatively TRBD1 (5 bases). Looked up from germline, CDR1 is MNHNS and CDR2 is SASEGT. There are 14 residues in the CDR3. The V end was cut by 2 bases, the J end by 7 bases, with 9 bases between. In DNA, the CDR3 is TGTGCCAGCAGTGAATGGGGCAAGAATTCACCCCTCCACTTT. Its protein product is CASSEWGKNSPLHF.

The CDR3 region is CSVTTGREHEQYF. DNA for the CDR3: TGCAGCGTTACTACGGGACGGGAGCACGAGCAGTACTTC. The genes are TRBV29-1 and TRBJ2-5; a possible D gene is TRBD2 (6 bases). The DNA matches TRBJ2-7 better at its end, which makes the J call doubtful. The CDR3 loop spans 13 amino acids. Germline-derived CDR1 and CDR2 are SQVTM and ANQGSEA.

As DNA, the CDR3 is TGTGCCAGCAGCTCCCGGACTAGCGGACAGGGCCAGCAGTACTTC. It specifies CASSSRTSGQGQQYF. V gene TRBV5-4 combines with J gene TRBJ2-7; 10 nucleotides agree with TRBD2. Trimming at V came to 3 bases and at J to 8 bases, leaving 11 bases not matched to a gene. The CDR3 covers 15 residues. The V gene's germline CDR1 is SGHNT and CDR2 YYREEE (reference sequence).

This clone has just a few counts. This sequence joins TRBV7-2 and TRBJ1-5; 7 positions agree with TRBD1. CDR3 length equals 15 residues. Germline-derived CDR1 and CDR2 are SGHTA and FQGNSA. Trimming took 5 bases from V and 7 from J; bases not matched to a gene: 11. The CDR3 region is CASSLGTVGRQPQHF. CDR3 DNA sequence: TGTGCCAGCAGCCTCGGGACAGTAGGTCGACAGCCCCAGCATTTT.

The rearrangement joins TRBV6-4 to TRBJ1-2, with D unclear. The V end was cut by 8 bases, the J end by 8 bases, with 18 bases between. Germline loops: CDR1 MRHNA, CDR2 SNTAGT. The length of the CDR3 is 13 residues. The DNA of the CDR3 is TGTGCCAGCCGGGCGGGTGCGGGGAAAGGCTACACCTTC. It yields the protein CASRAGAGKGYTF.

This rearrangement joins TRBV10-2 to TRBJ2-3; 8 bases map to TRBD2. Trimming cost V 7 bases and J 0 bases; bases outside gene matches: 6. CDR3 length equals 15 residues. Germline V lookup: CDR1 WSHSY, CDR2 SAAADI. CDR3 residues: CASTLGLVSTDTQYF. CDR3 bases: TGCGCCAGCACCTTGGGACTAGTAAGCACAGATACGCAGTATTTT.

This chain joins TRBV28 and TRBJ1-2; maybe TRBD1 (6 bases). Germline loops: CDR1 MDHEN, CDR2 SYDVKM. This CDR3 has 11 amino acids. Trimming took off 5 bases at V and 8 bases at J, with 9 bases between the two ends. DNA of the CDR3: TGTGCCAGCAGTGTCAGGGGCGGCTACACCTTC. Amino acids: CASSVRGGYTF.

This chain joins TRBV27 and TRBJ2-5; D gene uncertain. From germline, CDR1 is MNHEY and CDR2 SMNVEV (reference sequence). V dropped 6 bases and J dropped 5 bases, with 13 bases sitting between them. This CDR3 has 13 amino acids. CDR3 in amino acids: CASRRGYGETQYF. CDR3 nucleotides: TGTGCCAGCAGGCGAGGATACGGGGAGACCCAGTACTTC.

A note on this clone: This specimen includes other DNA sequences encoding the same CDR3. The chain recombines TRBV7-9 with TRBJ2-1; TRBD1 matches 12 bases. The CDR3 runs 16 residues. Trimming took 5 bases from V and 8 from J; bases not matched to a gene: 10. In germline, CDR1 is SEHNR, CDR2 FQNEAQ (reference sequence). For the CDR3, the DNA is TGTGCCAGCAGCCCCACTGGGACAGGGGGCTTCGATGAGCAGTTCTTC. As protein: CASSPTGTGGFDEQFF.

The chain uses TRBV19 and TRBJ1-1; perhaps TRBD1 as D (6 bases). Germline V gives CDR1 LNHDA, CDR2 SQIVND (reference sequence). The CDR3 has 14 amino acids. V was trimmed by 6 bases and J by 2 bases, leaving 13 bases between them. CDR3 sequence: CASSPRGSNTEAFF. The CDR3 region has the DNA TGTGCCAGTAGCCCTAGGGGGTCCAACACTGAAGCTTTCTTT.

The rearrangement links TRBV27 to TRBJ2-7; 8 nucleotides line up with TRBD2. The CDR3 extends over 16 amino acids. CDR1 is MNHEY and CDR2 is SMNVEV in the germline V gene (reference sequence). V shed 4 bases and J 2 bases; nucleotides not matched to a gene: 10. The CDR3 sequence is CASSSSPSGPTYEQYF. CDR3 DNA sequence: TGTGCCAGCAGTTCCTCCCCTAGCGGGCCCACCTACGAGCAGTACTTC.

This clone is categorized as large (0.1 to 1%). Other DNA sequences of this sample code for an identical CDR3. The chain recombines TRBV27 with TRBJ2-3; D ambiguous. The CDR3 contains 13 residues. The germline CDR1 and CDR2 sequences are MNHEY and SMNVEV (reference sequence). The ends were cut back, 0 bases at V and 4 bases at J, with 5 bases in the middle. The CDR3 loop is CASSLSRPDTQYF. The CDR3 DNA reads TGTGCCAGCAGTTTATCCCGTCCAGATACGCAGTATTTT.

The gene calls are TRBV7-9 and TRBJ2-7, with a possible D match to TRBD1 (6 bases). Germline values: CDR1 SEHNR, CDR2 FQNEAQ (reference sequence). V lost 5 bases to trimming and J lost 4 bases, with 15 bases between them. The CDR3 extends over 14 amino acids. The DNA of the CDR3 is TGTGCCAGCAGCATCCAGGGGTCTCGGTACGAGCAGTACTTC. Translation gives CASSIQGSRYEQYF.

This clone is judged medium-sized. Other DNA sequences of this sample code for an identical CDR3. The V and J genes are TRBV7-2 and TRBJ2-1, with TRBD1 identical over 8 bases. The CDR3 consists of 15 residues. Trimming at V came to 1 base and at J to 4 bases, leaving 3 bases not matched to a gene. Germline lookup yields CDR1 SGHTA and CDR2 FQGNSA. This CDR3 reads CASSLGTGPYNEQFF. The CDR3 nucleotides are TGTGCCAGCAGCTTAGGGACAGGGCCATACAATGAGCAGTTCTTC.

This clone was found a few times. The rearrangement uses TRBV5-1 and TRBJ1-1; D uncertain. Looked up from germline, CDR1 is SGHRS and CDR2 is YFSETQ. V was clipped by 6 bases and J by 5 bases, with 17 bases between them. The CDR3 runs to 14 residues. This CDR3 reads CASTLGVLGTEAFF. CDR3 sequence (DNA): TGCGCCAGCACTCTGGGAGTTCTGGGAACTGAAGCTTTCTTT.

The chain has TRBV4-1 and TRBJ2-1; the match to TRBD2 covers 11 bases. CDR3 length equals 16 residues. J gave up 9 bases and V 3 bases, and 10 bases lay outside the gene matches. Germline-derived CDR1 and CDR2 are MGHRA and YSYEKL. The CDR3 coding sequence is TGCGCCAGCAGCCAGTTAGCGGGAGGGCCCCAGGGTGAGCAGTTCTTC. Protein product: CASSQLAGGPQGEQFF.

This chain joins TRBV20-1 and TRBJ2-5; D is ambiguous. From germline, CDR1 is DFQATT and CDR2 SNEGSKA (reference sequence). The ends were cut back, 0 bases at V and 7 bases at J, with 6 bases in the middle. The CDR3 extends over 11 amino acids. DNA of the CDR3: TGCAGTGCTAGAGATCGCGGGACCCAGTACTTC. This codes for CSARDRGTQYF.

The chain is built from TRBV4-2 and TRBJ2-3; 9 nucleotides line up with TRBD2. The CDR3 length is 20 residues. Germline assignment: CDR1 LGHNA and CDR2 YNFKEQ. With V trimmed by 1 base and J by 3 bases, 17 bases remained unmatched. CDR3 loop: CASSQGKYLRGGRVTDTQYF. The CDR3 DNA is TGTGCCAGCAGCCAAGGTAAGTATTTGCGGGGCGGGAGGGTTACAGATACGCAGTATTTT.

This rearrangement joins TRBV5-1 to TRBJ1-1; TRBD1 might be the D (5 bases). The CDR3 covers 14 residues. Germline CDR1 reads SGHRS; CDR2 reads YFSETQ. Trimming left V 1 base short and J 0 bases short, with 7 bases between. CDR3 amino acids: CASSLLGVNTEAFF. The DNA of the CDR3 is TGCGCCAGCAGCTTGCTAGGGGTGAACACTGAAGCTTTCTTT.